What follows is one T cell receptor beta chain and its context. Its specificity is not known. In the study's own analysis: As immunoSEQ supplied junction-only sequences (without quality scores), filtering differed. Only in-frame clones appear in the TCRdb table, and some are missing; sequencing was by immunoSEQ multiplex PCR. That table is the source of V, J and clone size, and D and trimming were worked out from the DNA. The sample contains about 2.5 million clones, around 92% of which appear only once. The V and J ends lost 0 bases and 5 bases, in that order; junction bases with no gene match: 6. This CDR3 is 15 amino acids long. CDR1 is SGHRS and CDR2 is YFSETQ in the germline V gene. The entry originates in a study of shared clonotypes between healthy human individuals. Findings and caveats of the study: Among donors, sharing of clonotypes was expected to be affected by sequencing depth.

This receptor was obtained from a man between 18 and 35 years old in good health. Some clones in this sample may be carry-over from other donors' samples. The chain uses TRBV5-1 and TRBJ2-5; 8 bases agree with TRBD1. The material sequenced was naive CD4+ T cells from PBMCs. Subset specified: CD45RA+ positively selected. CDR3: CASSLGDTGGETQYF. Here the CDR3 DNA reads TGCGCCAGCAGCTTGGGCGATACAGGGGGGGAGACCCAGTACTTC. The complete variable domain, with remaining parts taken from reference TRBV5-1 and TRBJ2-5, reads KAGVTQTPRYLIKTRGQQVTLSCSPISGHRSVSWYQQTPGQGLQFLFEYFSETQRNKGNFPGRFSGRQFSNSRSEMNVSTLELGDSALYLCASSLGDTGGETQYFGPGTRLLVL.